This T cell receptor (beta chain) emerged from a study of cytomegalovirus exposure and HLA in healthy donors. This clone was counted only a few times. 13 Jbeta primers and 60 Vbeta primers were used for the PCR. Assay used: immunoSEQ multiplex PCR; TCRdb lists only in-frame clones, some missing. The sample has over 120,000 clones; around three quarters are singletons. The V gene's germline CDR1 is KGHSH and CDR2 LQKENI. With V trimmed by 2 bases and J by 2 bases, 3 bases remained unmatched. The CDR3 loop spans 15 amino acids. The receptor was derived from a woman in her sixties in good health and CMV-seropositive. This rearrangement joins TRBV18 to TRBJ2-1, with 7 bases matching TRBD2. Sequenced: PBMCs. The CDR3 spells CASSPNSGTYNEQFF. As DNA, the CDR3 is TGTGCCAGCTCACCAAACAGCGGGACCTACAATGAGCAGTTCTTC.